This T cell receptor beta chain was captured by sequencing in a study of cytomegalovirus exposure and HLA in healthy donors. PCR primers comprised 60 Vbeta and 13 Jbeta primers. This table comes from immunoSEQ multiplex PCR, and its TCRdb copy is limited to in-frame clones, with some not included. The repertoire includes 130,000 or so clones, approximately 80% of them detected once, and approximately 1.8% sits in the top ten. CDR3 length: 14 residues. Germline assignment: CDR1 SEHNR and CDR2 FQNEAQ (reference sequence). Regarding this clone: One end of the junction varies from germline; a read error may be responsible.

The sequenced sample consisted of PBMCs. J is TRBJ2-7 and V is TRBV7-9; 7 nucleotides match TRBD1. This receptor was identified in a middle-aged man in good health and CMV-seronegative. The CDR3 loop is CASSLENLGDSRNF. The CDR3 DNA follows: TGTGCCAGCAGCTTAGAAAATTTGGGGGACAGCAGGAACTTC.